This TCR beta chain was sequenced during a study of long-term antiretroviral therapy in people with HIV. The table lists this clone with a few counts. Run at survey level, the immunoSEQ assay was version v3.0. Measured with immunoSEQ multiplex PCR; TCRdb has only the in-frame clones, and not every one. The sample contains some 14,000 clones, around 82% of which appear only once. The V segment lost 5 bases and the J segment 2 bases; nucleotides outside the gene matches: 6. This CDR3 has 14 residues. CDR1 and CDR2 (germline): SEHNR, FQNEAQ (reference sequence). The rearrangement uses TRBV7-9 and TRBJ2-7; TRBD1 matches 7 bases. The source is a middle-aged man with HIV. Specimen: unsorted PBMCs, collected 3.1 years after starting antiretroviral therapy. CDR3 region: CASSPGQLTYEQYF. CDR3 nucleotides: TGTGCCAGCAGCCCGGGACAGTTGACCTACGAGCAGTACTTC.